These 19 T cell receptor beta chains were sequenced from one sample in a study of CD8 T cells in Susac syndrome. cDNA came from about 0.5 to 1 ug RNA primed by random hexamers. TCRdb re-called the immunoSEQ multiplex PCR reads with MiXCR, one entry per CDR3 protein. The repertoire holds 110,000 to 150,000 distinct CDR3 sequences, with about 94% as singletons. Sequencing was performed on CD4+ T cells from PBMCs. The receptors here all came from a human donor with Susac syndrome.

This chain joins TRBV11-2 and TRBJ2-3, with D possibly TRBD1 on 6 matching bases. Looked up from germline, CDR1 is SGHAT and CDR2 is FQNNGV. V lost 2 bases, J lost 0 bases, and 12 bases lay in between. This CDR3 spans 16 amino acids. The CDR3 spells CASSLQGSPSTDTQYF. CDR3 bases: TGTGCCAGCAGCTTACAGGGGAGCCCTAGCACAGATACGCAGTATTTT.

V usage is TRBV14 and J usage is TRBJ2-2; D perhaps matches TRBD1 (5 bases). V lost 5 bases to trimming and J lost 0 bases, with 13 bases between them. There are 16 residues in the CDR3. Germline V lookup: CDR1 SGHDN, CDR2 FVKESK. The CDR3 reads CASSAGLTPNTGELFF. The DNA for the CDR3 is TGTGCCAGCAGCGCAGGGCTCACTCCGAACACCGGGGAGCTGTTTTTT.

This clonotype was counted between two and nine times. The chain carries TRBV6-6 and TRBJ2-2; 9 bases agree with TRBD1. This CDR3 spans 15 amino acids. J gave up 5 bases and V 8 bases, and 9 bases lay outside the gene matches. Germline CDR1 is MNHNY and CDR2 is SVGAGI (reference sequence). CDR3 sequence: CASSLSGQGTGELFF. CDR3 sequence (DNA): TGTGCCAGCTCCCTCAGCGGACAGGGGACCGGGGAGCTGTTTTTT.

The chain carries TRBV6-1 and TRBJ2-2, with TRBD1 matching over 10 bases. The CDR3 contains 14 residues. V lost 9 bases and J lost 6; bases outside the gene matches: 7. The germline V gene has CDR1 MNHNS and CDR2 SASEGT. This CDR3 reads CASGDRGLPGELFF. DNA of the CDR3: TGTGCCAGTGGGGACAGGGGTCTACCCGGGGAGCTGTTTTTT.

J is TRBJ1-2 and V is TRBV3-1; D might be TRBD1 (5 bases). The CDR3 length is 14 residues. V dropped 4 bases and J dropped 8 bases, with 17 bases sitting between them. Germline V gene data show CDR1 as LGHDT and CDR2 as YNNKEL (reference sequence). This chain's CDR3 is CASSRTPGTPGYTF. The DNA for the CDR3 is TGTGCCAGCAGCCGAACACCCGGGACTCCAGGCTACACCTTC.

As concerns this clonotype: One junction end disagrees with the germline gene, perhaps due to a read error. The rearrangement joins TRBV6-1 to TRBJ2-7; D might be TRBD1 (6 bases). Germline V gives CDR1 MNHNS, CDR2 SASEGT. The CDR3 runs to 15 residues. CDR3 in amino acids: CASSLQGSPSDEQYF. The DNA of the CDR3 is TGTGCCAGCAGTCTACAGGGTTCCCCCTCCGACGAGCAGTACTTC.

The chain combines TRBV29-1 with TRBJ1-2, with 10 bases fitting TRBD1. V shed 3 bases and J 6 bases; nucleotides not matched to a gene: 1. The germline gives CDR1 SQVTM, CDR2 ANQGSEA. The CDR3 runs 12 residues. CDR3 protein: CSVETGGDGYTF. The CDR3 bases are TGCAGCGTTGAGACAGGGGGCGATGGCTACACCTTC.

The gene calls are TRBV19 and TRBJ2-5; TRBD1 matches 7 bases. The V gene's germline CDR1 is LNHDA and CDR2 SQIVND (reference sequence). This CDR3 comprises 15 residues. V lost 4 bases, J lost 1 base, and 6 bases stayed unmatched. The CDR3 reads CASSTPGTAQETQYF. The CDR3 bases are TGTGCCAGTAGTACCCCTGGGACAGCCCAAGAGACCCAGTACTTC.

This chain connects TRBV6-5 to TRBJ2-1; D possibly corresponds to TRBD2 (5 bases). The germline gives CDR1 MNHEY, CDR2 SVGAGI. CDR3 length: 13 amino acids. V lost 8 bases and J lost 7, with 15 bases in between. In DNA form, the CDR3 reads TGTGCCAGCCGAACGGGAAGGTTTAATGAGCAGTTCTTC. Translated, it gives CASRTGRFNEQFF.

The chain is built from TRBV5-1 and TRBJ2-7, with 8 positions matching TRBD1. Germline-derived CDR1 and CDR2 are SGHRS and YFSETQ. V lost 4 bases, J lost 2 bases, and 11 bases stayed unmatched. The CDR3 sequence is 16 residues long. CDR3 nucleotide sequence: TGCGCCAGCAGCGTCTCCCGGGACAGGCTTACCTACGAGCAGTACTTC. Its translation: CASSVSRDRLTYEQYF.

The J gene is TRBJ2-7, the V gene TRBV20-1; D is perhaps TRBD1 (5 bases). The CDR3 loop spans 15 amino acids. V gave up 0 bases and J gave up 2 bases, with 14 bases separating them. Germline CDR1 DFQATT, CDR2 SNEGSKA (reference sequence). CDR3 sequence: CSARDLTVPPYEQYF. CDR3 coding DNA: TGCAGTGCTAGAGATTTGACAGTCCCTCCCTACGAGCAGTACTTC.

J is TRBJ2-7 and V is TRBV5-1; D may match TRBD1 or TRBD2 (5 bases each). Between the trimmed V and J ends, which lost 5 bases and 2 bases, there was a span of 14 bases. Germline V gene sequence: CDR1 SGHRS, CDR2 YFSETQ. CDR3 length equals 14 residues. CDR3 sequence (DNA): TGCGCCAGCAGTTTGACTACAGGTCCCTACGAGCAGTACTTC. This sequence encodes CASSLTTGPYEQYF.

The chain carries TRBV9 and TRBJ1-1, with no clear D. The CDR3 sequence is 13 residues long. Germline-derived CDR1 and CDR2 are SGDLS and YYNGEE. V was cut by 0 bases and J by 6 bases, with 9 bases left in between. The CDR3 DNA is TGTGCCAGCAGCGTAGCCTTAGGGTCTGAAGCTTTCTTT. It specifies CASSVALGSEAFF. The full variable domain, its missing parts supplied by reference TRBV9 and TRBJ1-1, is DSGVTQTPKHLITATGQRVTLRCSPRSGDLSVYWYQQSLDQGLQFLIQYYNGEERAKGNILERFSAQQFPDLHSELNLSSLELGDSALYFCASSVALGSEAFFGQGTRLTVV.

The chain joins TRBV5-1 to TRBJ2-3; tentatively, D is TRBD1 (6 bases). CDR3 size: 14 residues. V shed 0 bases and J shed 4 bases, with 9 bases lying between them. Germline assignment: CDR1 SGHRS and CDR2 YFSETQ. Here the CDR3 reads CASSLGQAADTQYF. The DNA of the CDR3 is TGCGCCAGCAGCTTGGGACAGGCCGCAGATACGCAGTATTTT.

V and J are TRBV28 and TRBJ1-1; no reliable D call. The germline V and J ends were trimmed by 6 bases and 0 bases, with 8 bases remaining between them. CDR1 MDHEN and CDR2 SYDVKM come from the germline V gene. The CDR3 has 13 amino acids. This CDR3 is CASRKDLNTEAFF. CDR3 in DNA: TGTGCCAGCAGGAAAGACCTGAACACTGAAGCTTTCTTT.

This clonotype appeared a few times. The CDR3 sequence: CASRTGGQPQHF. CDR3 DNA: TGTGCCAGCAGGACTGGCGGCCAGCCCCAGCATTTT. The chain combines TRBV28 with TRBJ1-5; D not resolved. The CDR3 is 12 residues long. Looked up from germline, CDR1 is MDHEN and CDR2 is SYDVKM. The ends were cut back, 6 bases at V and 7 bases at J, with 10 bases in the middle.

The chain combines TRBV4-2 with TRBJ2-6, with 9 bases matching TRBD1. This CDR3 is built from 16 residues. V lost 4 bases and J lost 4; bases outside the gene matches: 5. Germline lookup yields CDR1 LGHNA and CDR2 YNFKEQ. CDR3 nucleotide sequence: TGTGCCAGCAGCCTCGGACAGGGGAGAGGGGCCAACGTCCTGACTTTC. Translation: CASSLGQGRGANVLTF.

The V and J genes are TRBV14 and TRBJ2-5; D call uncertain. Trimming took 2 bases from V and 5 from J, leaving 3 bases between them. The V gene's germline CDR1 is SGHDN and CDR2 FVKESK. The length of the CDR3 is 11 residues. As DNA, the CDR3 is TGTGCCAGCAGCCAATTTGAGACCCAGTACTTC. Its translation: CASSQFETQYF.

CDR3 in amino acids: CAGGQGWTDTQYF. CDR3 nucleotides: TGTGCCGGCGGACAGGGGTGGACAGATACGCAGTATTTT. The gene calls are TRBV6-1 and TRBJ2-3, with TRBD1 identical over 9 bases. CDR3 length: 13 amino acids. Unmatched junction bases numbered 6, after V lost 11 bases and J lost 3 bases. Germline values: CDR1 MNHNS, CDR2 SASEGT.